This T cell receptor beta chain originates from a study of blood T cell repertoires in COVID-19. Study summary: Collection of acute and convalescent COVID-19 samples took place in the United States, Italy and Spain. In each case, the material was cDNA or gDNA derived from T cells, B-cell-depleted T cells, or PBMCs.

Libraries were prepared by immunoSEQ multiplex PCR; TCRdb keeps only in-frame clonotypes and omits some of them. The sample includes some 13,000 clones, just under 80% of them seen just once. CDR3 length: 12 amino acids. V was pared by 4 bases and J by 10 bases, with 12 bases between. Germline values: CDR1 SGHRS, CDR2 YFSETQ. The specimen sequenced was peripheral blood. The chain is built from TRBV5-1 and TRBJ2-1, with D perhaps matching TRBD1 (6 bases). The TCR originated in a human donor in a cohort sampled during active COVID-19. The CDR3 loop is CASSPGVWEQFF. DNA for the CDR3: TGCGCCAGCAGCCCAGGGGTTTGGGAGCAGTTCTTC.